Listed here are 28 T cell receptor beta chains from one sample, sequenced in a study of Ad26.COV2.S vaccination and SARS-CoV-2 variants. Documented treatment: some 19 received Ad26.COV2.S at low or high dose, single or two shots; 5 received placebo; per-sample allocation not given. The investigators took samples on day 63 after the first vaccine or placebo injection. TCRdb's copy holds only in-frame clones and misses some; the assay was immunoSEQ multiplex PCR. Counted here are about 680,000 clones, 89% occurring once; the ten biggest clones make up roughly 1.5%. The specimen was peripheral blood, collected in a trial of Ad26.COV2.S vaccine versus placebo. The source of these receptors is a person aged 18 to 59 who received the Ad26.COV2.S COVID-19 vaccine or a placebo.

The chain recombines TRBV3-1 (or the pseudogene TRBV3-2) with TRBJ2-7; D is unclear. The CDR3 sequence is 18 residues long. Germline CDR1 and CDR2: LGHDT and YNNKEL (reference sequence). Trimming cost V 2 bases and J 3 bases, with 23 bases left between them. The CDR3 region has the DNA TGTGCCAGCAGCCAAACATCTTTCAGAACACCCCCCTACTACGAGCAGTACTTC. This translates into CASSQTSFRTPPYYEQYF.

This rearrangement joins TRBV15 to TRBJ1-5; D gene unclear. The ends were cut back, 0 bases at V and 9 bases at J, with 12 bases in the middle. The germline CDR1 and CDR2 sequences are LNHNV and YYDKDF (reference sequence). The CDR3 runs 14 residues. The CDR3 DNA reads as TGTGCCACCAGCAGAGATATCGGGCAATGGCCCCAGCATTTT. Encoded protein: CATSRDIGQWPQHF. Full variable domain (rest looked up from reference TRBV15 and TRBJ1-5): DAMVIQNPRYQVTQFGKPVTLSCSQTLNHNVMYWYQQKSSQAPKLLFHYYDKDFNNEADTPDNFQSRRPNTSFCFLDIRSPGLGDTAMYLCATSRDIGQWPQHFGDGTRLSIL.

This clone has only one observation. V gene TRBV4-1 combines with J gene TRBJ2-7; no clear D. The V end lost 2 bases, the J end lost 3 bases, and 11 bases lay between the germline ends. Germline V lookup: CDR1 MGHRA, CDR2 YSYEKL. CDR3 length: 14 residues. The chain's CDR3 is CASSQSQVHYEQYF. The CDR3 DNA reads TGCGCCAGCAGCCAAAGTCAGGTCCACTACGAGCAGTACTTC.

The CDR3 is CASSVGGAKQETQYF. CDR3 DNA: TGTGCCAGCAGCGTAGGGGGGGCCAAACAAGAGACCCAGTACTTC. The gene calls are TRBV9 and TRBJ2-5; perhaps D is TRBD1 or TRBD2 (6 bases each). Between the trimmed V and J ends, which lost 0 bases and 2 bases, there was a span of 11 bases. The CDR3 loop spans 15 amino acids. The germline CDR1 and CDR2 sequences are SGDLS and YYNGEE.

The genes are TRBV11-1 and TRBJ2-3; no clear D gene. Germline V lookup: CDR1 SGHAT, CDR2 FQDESV (reference sequence). This CDR3 comprises 13 residues. V was pared by 5 bases and J by 6 bases, with 12 bases between. The CDR3 region is CASSIPGPDTQYF. CDR3 nucleotides: TGTGCCAGCAGCATTCCCGGCCCGGATACGCAGTATTTT. Full variable domain (missing parts from reference TRBV11-1 and TRBJ2-3): EAEVAQSPRYKITEKSQAVAFWCDPISGHATLYWYRQILGQGPELLVQFQDESVVDDSQLPKDRFSAERLKGVDSTLKIQPAELGDSAMYLCASSIPGPDTQYFGPGTRLTVL.

CDR3 sequence (DNA): TGTGCCAGCAGCTTTGGGGAAGAGACCCAGTACTTC. This gives the protein CASSFGEETQYF. V gene TRBV7-9 combines with J gene TRBJ2-5; D ambiguous. The germline V gene has CDR1 SEHNR and CDR2 FQNEAQ (reference sequence). The length of the CDR3 is 12 residues. V lost 3 bases to trimming and J lost 3 bases, with 5 bases between them.

This clone was seen a few times. The chain carries TRBV4-1 and TRBJ1-5; weak D call: TRBD1 (5 bases). Germline CDR1 is MGHRA and CDR2 is YSYEKL. The V end lost 0 bases, the J end lost 3 bases, and 21 bases lay between the germline ends. The CDR3 contains 19 residues. The CDR3 DNA reads TGCGCCAGCAGCCAAGATCATCGGGGGGAGAGCGGGTCCAATCAGCCCCAGCATTTT. It translates to CASSQDHRGESGSNQPQHF.

The V gene is TRBV12-3 or TRBV12-4, the J gene TRBJ2-1; unclear D gene. The CDR3 sequence is 11 residues long. V was cut by 5 bases and J by 6 bases, with 5 bases left in between. In nucleotides, the CDR3 is TGTGCCAGCAGTCTCACCAATGAGCAGTTCTTC. Translation: CASSLTNEQFF.

The J gene is TRBJ2-1, the V gene TRBV7-8, with a tentative D call TRBD2 (6 bases). The CDR3 spans 14 residues. Germline-derived CDR1 and CDR2 are SGHVS and FQNEAQ. Trimming cost V 7 bases and J 5 bases, with 15 bases left between them. CDR3 bases: TGTGCCAGCACCCCTGGGGGGAGCCACAATGAGCAGTTCTTC. The encoded protein is CASTPGGSHNEQFF.

V usage is TRBV11-3 and J usage is TRBJ2-2; 7 nucleotides agree with TRBD2. CDR3 length: 15 residues. From germline, CDR1 is SGHNT and CDR2 YENEEA. The ends lost 5 bases at V and 4 bases at J; junction bases unmatched: 7. The CDR3 DNA reads TGTGCCAGCAGCCGCGGGGGACGGGGCACCGGGGAGCTGTTTTTT. It encodes CASSRGGRGTGELFF. Supplemented by reference TRBV11-3 and TRBJ2-2, the full variable domain reads EAGVVQSPRYKIIEKKQPVAFWCNPISGHNTLYWYLQNLGQGPELLIRYENEEAVDDSQLPKDRFSAERLKGVDSTLKIQPAELGDSAVYLCASSRGGRGTGELFFGEGSRLTVL.

The chain carries TRBV9 and TRBJ1-2; D unclear. The CDR3 length is 13 residues. Trimming removed 4 bases from V and 0 bases from J, with 7 bases in between. CDR1 and CDR2 (germline): SGDLS, YYNGEE. CDR3 in DNA: TGTGCCAGCAGCCCGGAGCCTAACTATGGCTACACCTTC. This encodes CASSPEPNYGYTF.

This sequence joins TRBV18 and TRBJ1-6; D might be TRBD1 (5 bases). V lost 3 bases and J lost 9, with 24 bases in between. Germline CDR1 reads KGHSH; CDR2 reads LQKENI. CDR3 size: 18 residues. DNA of the CDR3: TGTGCCAGCTCACCTGTGACTGGACACTTACATTCGGGTTCACCCCTCCACTTT. Its protein product is CASSPVTGHLHSGSPLHF. The full variable domain, with the rest looked up from reference TRBV18 and TRBJ1-6, is NAGVMQNPRHLVRRRGQEARLRCSPMKGHSHVYWYRQLPEEGLKFMVYLQKENIIDESGMPKERFSAEFPKEGPSILRIQQVVRGDSAAYFCASSPVTGHLHSGSPLHFGNGTRLTVT.

This clone was found once. The rearrangement joins TRBV19 to TRBJ1-2, with a possible D match to TRBD1 (6 bases). From germline, CDR1 is LNHDA and CDR2 SQIVND (reference sequence). The CDR3 spans 15 residues. V was trimmed by 1 base and J by 8 bases, leaving 17 bases between them. The CDR3 spells CASSIVLGGREGYTF. DNA for the CDR3: TGTGCCAGTAGTATAGTCCTGGGGGGCCGGGAAGGCTACACCTTC. The full variable domain, with the rest looked up from reference TRBV19 and TRBJ1-2, is DGGITQSPKYLFRKEGQNVTLSCEQNLNHDAMYWYRQDPGQGLRLIYYSQIVNDFQKGDIAEGYSVSREKKESFPLTVTSAQKNPTAFYLCASSIVLGGREGYTFGSGTRLTVV.

This rearrangement joins TRBV4-3 to TRBJ2-7; TRBD1 is a possible D gene (6 bases). The CDR3 is 17 residues long. The ends were cut back, 0 bases at V and 2 bases at J, with 17 bases in the middle. The germline V gene encodes CDR1 LGHNA and CDR2 YSLEER. In DNA form, the CDR3 reads TGCGCCAGCAGCCAAGACTTTTGGGGGCAGGGAACCTACGAGCAGTACTTC. It codes for CASSQDFWGQGTYEQYF.

This sequence joins TRBV4-3 and TRBJ2-2; 7 nucleotides line up with TRBD1. The CDR3 totals 14 residues. V lost 8 bases, J lost 4 bases, and 7 bases stayed unmatched. The germline CDR1 and CDR2 sequences are LGHNA and YSLEER. DNA of the CDR3: TGCGCCAGCCGGGGACAGACGAGCACCGGGGAGCTGTTTTTT. Amino acid sequence: CASRGQTSTGELFF.

The rearrangement links TRBV18 to TRBJ2-1, with D perhaps matching TRBD1 or TRBD2 (5 bases each). CDR1 is KGHSH and CDR2 is LQKENI in the germline V gene. The CDR3 spans 15 residues. The ends were cut back, 2 bases at V and 5 bases at J, with 13 bases in the middle. CDR3 amino acids: CASSPNSGADNEQFF. The CDR3 bases are TGTGCCAGCTCACCAAATTCCGGGGCCGACAATGAGCAGTTCTTC.

V gene TRBV19 combines with J gene TRBJ1-6, with D possibly matching TRBD1 (5 bases). This CDR3 is built from 16 residues. V was clipped by 1 base and J by 7 bases, with 14 bases between them. CDR1 LNHDA and CDR2 SQIVND come from the germline V gene (reference sequence). CDR3 coding DNA: TGTGCCAGTAGTATAGGTCCGGGACGGACAAATTCACCCCTCCACTTT. Encoded protein: CASSIGPGRTNSPLHF.

This chain's CDR3 is CASSETYEQYF. The CDR3 nucleotides are TGTGCCAGCAGCGAAACCTACGAGCAGTACTTC. The rearrangement joins TRBV12-3 or TRBV12-4 to TRBJ2-7; the D is unclear. The V end lost 6 bases, the J end lost 2 bases, and 5 bases lay between the germline ends. CDR3 length: 11 amino acids.

This rearrangement joins TRBV18 to TRBJ2-7, with TRBD1 matching 9 bases. The V and J ends lost 3 bases and 5 bases, in that order; junction bases with no gene match: 5. The CDR3 has 14 residues. CDR1 and CDR2 from the germline V gene are KGHSH and LQKENI. In nucleotides, the CDR3 is TGTGCCAGCTCACCCGGGACAGGGTTCGACGAGCAGTACTTC. This codes for CASSPGTGFDEQYF.

This clone was picked up one time. The V and J genes are TRBV30 and TRBJ1-1, with TRBD1 matching over 12 bases. The CDR3 is 14 residues long. Germline values: CDR1 GTSNPN, CDR2 SVGIG (reference sequence). With 3 bases clipped from V and 5 bases from J, the junction kept 4 bases outside the gene matches. CDR3 region: CAWSRDRGQTEAFF. CDR3 bases: TGTGCCTGGAGCCGGGACAGGGGGCAAACTGAAGCTTTCTTT.

This chain joins TRBV5-4 and TRBJ1-5; 10 nucleotides line up with TRBD1. The V and J ends lost 4 bases and 6 bases, in that order; junction bases with no gene match: 4. This CDR3 is 14 amino acids long. In germline, CDR1 is SGHNT, CDR2 YYREEE (reference sequence). The CDR3 here is CASSPGQGIQPQHF. As DNA, the CDR3 is TGTGCCAGCAGCCCGGGACAGGGGATTCAGCCCCAGCATTTT.

The sample holds one count of this clone. The rearrangement uses TRBV3-1 (or the pseudogene TRBV3-2) and TRBJ2-1; tentatively, D is TRBD1 (5 bases). Trimming took 0 bases from V and 5 from J, leaving 17 bases between them. The CDR3 is made up of 17 amino acids. Per the germline V gene, CDR1 is LGHDT and CDR2 is YNNKEL (reference sequence). The CDR3 is CASSQEEKGQSHNEQFF. The CDR3 region has the DNA TGTGCCAGCAGCCAAGAAGAAAAGGGGCAGAGCCACAATGAGCAGTTCTTC.

J is TRBJ1-6 and V is TRBV19; the D is unclear. Germline V lookup: CDR1 LNHDA, CDR2 SQIVND (reference sequence). The CDR3 totals 15 residues. V was clipped by 3 bases and J by 0 bases, with 6 bases between them. The CDR3, as DNA: TGTGCCAGTAGTATCCGGAGCTCCTATAATTCACCCCTCCACTTT. Its protein is CASSIRSSYNSPLHF.

This chain links TRBV19 with TRBJ1-1; 7 nucleotides agree with TRBD1. The CDR3 runs to 14 residues. Germline lookup yields CDR1 LNHDA and CDR2 SQIVND (reference sequence). V was pared by 7 bases and J by 4 bases, with 9 bases of the junction left unmatched. CDR3 DNA sequence: TGTGCCAGTACCCGGACAGGTATGGGCACTGAAGCTTTCTTT. The encoded protein is CASTRTGMGTEAFF.

V gene TRBV19 combines with J gene TRBJ1-1; D gene unclear. V was clipped by 1 base and J by 7 bases, with 16 bases between them. Germline CDR1 LNHDA, CDR2 SQIVND (reference sequence). The CDR3 loop spans 15 amino acids. The CDR3 coding sequence is TGTGCCAGTAGTATAGGTCCCGGACCCTGGGATGAAGCTTTCTTT. Encoded protein: CASSIGPGPWDEAFF.

The CDR3, as DNA: TGTGCCACCAGCAGAGTTCCAGTTGGAAACACCATATATTTT. This gives the protein CATSRVPVGNTIYF. This chain connects TRBV15 to TRBJ1-3, with D hard to call. Trimming took off 1 base at V and 3 bases at J, with 7 bases between the two ends. The CDR3 is 14 residues long. Per the germline V gene, CDR1 is LNHNV and CDR2 is YYDKDF (reference sequence). The whole variable domain, filled in from reference TRBV15 and TRBJ1-3, reads DAMVIQNPRYQVTQFGKPVTLSCSQTLNHNVMYWYQQKSSQAPKLLFHYYDKDFNNEADTPDNFQSRRPNTSFCFLDIRSPGLGDTAMYLCATSRVPVGNTIYFGEGSWLTVV.

The chain's CDR3 is CASSFVGLTGELFF. As DNA, the CDR3 is TGTGCCAGCAGCTTCGTGGGTCTTACCGGGGAGCTGTTTTTT. The chain carries TRBV7-9 and TRBJ2-2; D call uncertain. The CDR3 contains 14 residues. Germline values: CDR1 SEHNR, CDR2 FQNEAQ (reference sequence). V was shortened by 3 bases and J by 5 bases, with 10 bases between the two germline ends.

CDR3 in DNA: TGTGCCAGCAATAACGGGGTGACCAGCTCCTACGAGCAGTACTTC. Translation gives CASNNGVTSSYEQYF. V usage is TRBV6-5 and J usage is TRBJ2-7, with D maybe TRBD2 (5 bases). CDR1 and CDR2 from the germline V gene are MNHEY and SVGAGI. The CDR3 contains 15 residues. Trimming left V 7 bases short and J 0 bases short, with 16 bases between.